These T cell receptor beta chains were read from a single sample in a study of identical twins. TCRdb re-called the 5' RACE reads through MiXCR, storing one row per CDR3 protein. The sample holds more than 650,000 distinct CDR3 sequences, 5.5% to 6.5% seen once. Sequencing was done on a sample of naive T cells sorted from blood. These receptors all come from a man aged 18 to 29 in good health. Both conserved end residues are part of each CDR3. A D gene is named only where the DNA matches it firmly. For some rows the clone size is stated as once, few or many, or as a class when expanded; others skip it.

clone_size,d_call,j_call,v_call,cdr3_aa,cdr3_nt
few,TRBD2,TRBJ2-5,TRBV6-5,CASSYGTSVETQYF,TGTGCCAGCAGTTACGGGACTAGCGTAGAGACCCAGTACTTC
NA,NA,TRBJ2-2,TRBV6-2/TRBV6-3,CASSIRVSGELFF,TGTGCCAGCAGCATTCGGGTCTCCGGGGAGCTGTTTTTT
few,TRBD2,TRBJ2-5,TRBV7-9,CASRMGGVKETQYF,TGTGCCAGCCGGATGGGAGGGGTTAAAGAGACCCAGTACTTC
few,NA,TRBJ2-1,TRBV6-6,CASSLARSNEQFF,TGTGCCAGCAGTCTCGCAAGGAGCAATGAGCAGTTCTTC
NA,NA,TRBJ2-1,TRBV14,CASSQVSYFDEQFF,TGTGCCAGCAGCCAAGTCAGCTATTTTGATGAGCAGTTCTTC
many,TRBD1,TRBJ1-5,TRBV24-1,CATSTTLPGQGTNQPQHF,TGTGCCACCAGCACGACACTACCGGGACAGGGCACCAATCAGCCCCAGCATTTT
NA,TRBD1,TRBJ2-7,TRBV12-3/TRBV12-4,CASTAEGQPGPYEQYF,TGTGCCAGCACCGCCGAGGGACAGCCGGGACCCTACGAGCAGTACTTC
few,NA,TRBJ2-1,TRBV11-1,CASSLPAGTALLRDNEQFF,TGTGCCAGCAGCTTACCGGCGGGCACAGCCCTCTTAAGGGACAATGAGCAGTTCTTC
many,TRBD2,TRBJ2-1,TRBV5-1,CASSTGLVHSSYNEQFF,TGCGCCAGCAGCACCGGACTAGTTCACAGCTCCTACAATGAGCAGTTCTTC
many,NA,TRBJ2-3,TRBV27,CAITRSTTDTQYF,TGTGCCATCACAAGGTCTACCACAGATACGCAGTATTTT
NA,NA,TRBJ1-2,TRBV15,CATSREYGGGYTF,TGTGCCACCAGCAGAGAATATGGGGGAGGCTACACCTTC
NA,TRBD2,TRBJ2-7,TRBV6-1,CASNGLAGSSYEQYF,TGTGCCAGCAACGGACTAGCGGGTTCTTCCTACGAGCAGTACTTC
many,TRBD2,TRBJ2-1,TRBV12-3/TRBV12-4,CASSDTSGSSYNEQFF,TGTGCCAGCAGTGATACTAGCGGAAGCTCCTACAATGAGCAGTTCTTC
few,TRBD2,TRBJ2-7,TRBV27,CASSAQTSGLSEQYF,TGTGCCAGCAGTGCGCAGACTAGCGGGCTAAGCGAGCAGTACTTC
few,NA,TRBJ2-1,TRBV7-3,CASSLDGGTVVNEQFF,TGTGCCAGCAGCTTAGACGGGGGGACAGTAGTCAATGAGCAGTTCTTC
few,TRBD2,TRBJ2-4,TRBV7-6,CASSSHLAGDVNIQYF,TGTGCCAGCAGCTCCCACCTAGCGGGAGATGTAAACATTCAGTACTTC
many,TRBD1,TRBJ2-3,TRBV15,CATSTGQSTDTQYF,TGTGCCACCAGCACGGGACAGAGCACAGATACGCAGTATTTT
many,NA,TRBJ2-3,TRBV6-2/TRBV6-3,CASSYGIRDTQYF,TGTGCCAGCAGTTACGGGATCAGAGATACGCAGTATTTT
many,TRBD1,TRBJ2-7,TRBV12-3/TRBV12-4,CASSQGDRSSQYF,TGTGCCAGCAGCCAAGGGGACAGGTCCTCTCAGTACTTC
NA,NA,TRBJ1-6,TRBV19,CASTKEYNSPLHF,TGTGCCAGTACTAAGGAATATAATTCACCCCTCCACTTT